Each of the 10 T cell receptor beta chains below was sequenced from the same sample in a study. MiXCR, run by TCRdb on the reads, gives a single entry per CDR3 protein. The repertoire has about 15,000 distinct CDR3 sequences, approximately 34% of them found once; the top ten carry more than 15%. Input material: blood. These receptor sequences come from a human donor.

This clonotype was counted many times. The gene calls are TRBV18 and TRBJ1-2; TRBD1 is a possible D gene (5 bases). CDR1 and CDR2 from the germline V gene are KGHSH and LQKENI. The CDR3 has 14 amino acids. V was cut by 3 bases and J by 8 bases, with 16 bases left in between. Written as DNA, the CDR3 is TGTGCCAGCTCACCCGGGACTCCAGCGGGGGGCTACACCTTC. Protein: CASSPGTPAGGYTF.

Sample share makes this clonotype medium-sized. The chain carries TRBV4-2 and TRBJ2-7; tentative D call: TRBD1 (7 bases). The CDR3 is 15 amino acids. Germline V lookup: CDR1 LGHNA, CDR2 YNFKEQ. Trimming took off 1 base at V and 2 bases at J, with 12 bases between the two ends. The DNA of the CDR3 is TGTGCCAGCAGCCAAGGTCAGGGGGAGGCCTACGAGCAGTACTTC. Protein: CASSQGQGEAYEQYF.

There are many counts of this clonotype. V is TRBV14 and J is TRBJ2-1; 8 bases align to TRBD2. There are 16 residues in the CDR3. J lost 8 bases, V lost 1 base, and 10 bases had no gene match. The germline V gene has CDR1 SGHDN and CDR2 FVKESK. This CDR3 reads CASSQGRSGRAYEQFF. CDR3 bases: TGTGCCAGCAGCCAAGGGAGGAGCGGGAGAGCGTATGAGCAGTTCTTC. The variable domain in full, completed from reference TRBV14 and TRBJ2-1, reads EAGVTQFPSHSVIEKGQTVTLRCDPISGHDNLYWYRRVMGKEIKFLLHFVKESKQDESGMPNNRFLAERTGGTYSTLKVQPAELEDSGVYFCASSQGRSGRAYEQFFGPGTRLTVL.

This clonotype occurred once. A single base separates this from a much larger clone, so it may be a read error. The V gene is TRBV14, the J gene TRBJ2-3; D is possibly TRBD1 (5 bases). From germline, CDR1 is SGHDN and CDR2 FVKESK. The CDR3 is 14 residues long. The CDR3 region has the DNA TGTGCCAGCAGCCTCCTAGTGGGGCCAGATACGCGGTATTTT. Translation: CASSLLVGPDTRYF.

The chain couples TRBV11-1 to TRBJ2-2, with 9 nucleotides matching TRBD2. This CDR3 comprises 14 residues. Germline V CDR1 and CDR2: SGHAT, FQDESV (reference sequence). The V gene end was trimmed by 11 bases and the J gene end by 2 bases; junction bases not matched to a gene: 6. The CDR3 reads CACSTSGNTGELFF. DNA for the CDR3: TGTGCCTGCTCGACTAGCGGAAACACCGGGGAGCTGTTTTTT.

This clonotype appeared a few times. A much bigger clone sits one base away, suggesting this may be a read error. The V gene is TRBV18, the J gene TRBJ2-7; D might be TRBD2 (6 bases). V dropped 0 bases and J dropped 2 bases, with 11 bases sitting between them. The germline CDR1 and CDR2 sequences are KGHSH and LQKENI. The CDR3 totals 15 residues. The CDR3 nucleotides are TGTGCCAGCTCACCACCACGCGGGGCCACCTACGAGCAGTACTTC. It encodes CASSPPRGATYEQYF.

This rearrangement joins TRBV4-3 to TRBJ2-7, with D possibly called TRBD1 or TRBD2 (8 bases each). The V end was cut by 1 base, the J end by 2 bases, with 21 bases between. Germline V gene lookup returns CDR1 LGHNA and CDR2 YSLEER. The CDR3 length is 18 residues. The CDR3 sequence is CASSQARTGTSKTYEQYF. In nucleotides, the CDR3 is TGCGCCAGCAGCCAAGCTCGGACAGGGACTAGTAAAACCTACGAGCAGTACTTC.

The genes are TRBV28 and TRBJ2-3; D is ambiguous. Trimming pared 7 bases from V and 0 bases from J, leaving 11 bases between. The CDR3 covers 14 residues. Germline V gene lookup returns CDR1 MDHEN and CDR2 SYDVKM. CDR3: CASISGHSTDTQYF. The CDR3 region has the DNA TGTGCCAGCATTTCTGGCCATAGCACAGATACGCAGTATTTT.

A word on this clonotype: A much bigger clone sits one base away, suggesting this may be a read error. The CDR3 protein is CASSQGGQCQF. CDR3 DNA sequence: TGCGCCAGCAGCCAAGGGGGACAATGCCAGTTT. The chain couples TRBV4-3 to TRBJ2-3; D may be TRBD1 (6 bases). The CDR3 is 11 residues long. The germline gives CDR1 LGHNA, CDR2 YSLEER.

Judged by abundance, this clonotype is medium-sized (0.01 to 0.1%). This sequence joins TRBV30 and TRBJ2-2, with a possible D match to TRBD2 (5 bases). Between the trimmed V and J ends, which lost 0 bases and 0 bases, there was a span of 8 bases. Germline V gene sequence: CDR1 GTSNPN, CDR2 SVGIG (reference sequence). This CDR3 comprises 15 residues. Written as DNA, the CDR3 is TGTGCCTGGAGTGTACTGGAGGCGAACACCGGGGAGCTGTTTTTT. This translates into CAWSVLEANTGELFF.